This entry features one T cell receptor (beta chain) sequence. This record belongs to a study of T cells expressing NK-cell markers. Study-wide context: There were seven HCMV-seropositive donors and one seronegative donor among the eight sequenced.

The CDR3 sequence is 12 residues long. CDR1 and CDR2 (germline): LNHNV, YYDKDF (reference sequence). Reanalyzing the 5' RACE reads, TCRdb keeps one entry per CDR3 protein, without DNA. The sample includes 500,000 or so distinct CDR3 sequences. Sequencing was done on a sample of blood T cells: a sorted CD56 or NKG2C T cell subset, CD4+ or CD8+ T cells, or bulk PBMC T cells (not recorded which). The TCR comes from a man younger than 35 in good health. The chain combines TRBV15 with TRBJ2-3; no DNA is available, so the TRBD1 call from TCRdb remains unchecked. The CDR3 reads CATGRRTDTQYF.